Shown below are 15 T cell receptor beta chains from a single sample sequenced in a study of beta chain features in type 1 diabetes. Reverse transcription of all isolated RNA meant that expressed TCRB transcripts were sequenced. Assay used: immunoSEQ multiplex PCR; TCRdb lists only in-frame clones, some missing. Here the sample spans some 220,000 clones, 9.5% to 13% being singletons. The sample taken for sequencing was central memory CD4+ T cells from blood. Receptor source: a man aged 18-30 years in good health.

This clone was observed a handful of times. The chain recombines TRBV7-2 with TRBJ2-7; a weak D match, TRBD2 (6 bases). This CDR3 is 13 amino acids long. The ends were cut back, 3 bases at V and 6 bases at J, with 12 bases in the middle. Per germline, CDR1 SGHTA and CDR2 FQGNSA. The CDR3 sequence is CASSFHGSFEQYF. As DNA, the CDR3 is TGTGCCAGCAGCTTTCACGGGAGCTTCGAGCAGTACTTC. Full variable domain (remainder filled in from reference TRBV7-2 and TRBJ2-7): GAGVSQSPSNKVTEKGKDVELRCDPISGHTALYWYRQSLGQGLEFLIYFQGNSAPDKSGLPSDRFSAERTGGSVSTLTIQRTQQEDSAVYLCASSFHGSFEQYFGPGTRLTVT.

This chain connects TRBV9 to TRBJ2-1; 8 bases are a match to TRBD1. The CDR3 loop spans 16 amino acids. Germline trimming cut 1 base from V and 1 base from J; bases unmatched to any gene: 4. CDR1 and CDR2 (germline): SGDLS, YYNGEE. The CDR3 DNA follows: TGTGCCAGCAGCGTATCGGGGACAGGTTCCTACAATGAGCAGTTCTTC. Translated, it gives CASSVSGTGSYNEQFF.

The CDR3 DNA follows: TGTGCCAGCTCACCACTCCGGGACAGGGCCTACGAGCAGTACTTC. Protein sequence: CASSPLRDRAYEQYF. The chain joins TRBV18 to TRBJ2-7; 9 positions agree with TRBD1. With V trimmed by 1 base and J by 2 bases, 3 bases remained unmatched. CDR3 length: 15 residues. Germline values: CDR1 KGHSH, CDR2 LQKENI.

This clone came up a few times. The chain carries TRBV30 and TRBJ1-2; 7 bases are shared with TRBD1. The V segment lost 2 bases and the J segment 4 bases; nucleotides outside the gene matches: 10. Per the germline V gene, CDR1 is GTSNPN and CDR2 is SVGIG (reference sequence). The CDR3 spans 15 residues. CDR3 in amino acids: CAWSLYRGRGYGYTF. The DNA for the CDR3 is TGTGCCTGGAGTTTATACAGGGGTAGGGGCTATGGCTACACCTTC.

This clone appeared a few times. The chain couples TRBV27 to TRBJ2-3; D possibly uses TRBD1 or TRBD2 (5 bases each). The CDR3 consists of 13 residues. The germline V and J ends were trimmed by 2 bases and 4 bases, with 7 bases remaining between them. Germline CDR1 is MNHEY and CDR2 is SMNVEV (reference sequence). This CDR3 is CASSLGGPDTQYF. Written as DNA, the CDR3 is TGTGCCAGCAGTTTAGGGGGACCAGATACGCAGTATTTT.

The sample holds many counts of this clone. The CDR3 coding sequence is TGTGCCAGCAGTTTGGCAAGAGCCGAAGCTTTCTTT. As protein: CASSLARAEAFF. The gene calls are TRBV28 and TRBJ1-1; no clear D. This CDR3 has 12 residues. V lost 3 bases to trimming and J lost 8 bases, with 10 bases between them. Germline CDR1 MDHEN, CDR2 SYDVKM.

The J gene is TRBJ2-7, the V gene TRBV5-1; 9 nucleotides match TRBD1. V was pared by 4 bases and J by 4 bases, with 12 bases of the junction left unmatched. Germline CDR1 and CDR2: SGHRS and YFSETQ. The CDR3 covers 16 residues. The CDR3 DNA reads as TGCGCCAGCAGCCCAAATCCCGGGACAGGGTTTTACGAGCAGTACTTC. Translated: CASSPNPGTGFYEQYF.

The V and J genes are TRBV15 and TRBJ2-7, with 7 bases that match TRBD1. The trim removed 0 bases at V and 3 bases at J, leaving 11 bases unmatched. The germline CDR1 and CDR2 sequences are LNHNV and YYDKDF (reference sequence). The CDR3 is 17 residues long. The CDR3 reads CATSRDGQTGTLYEQYF. DNA of the CDR3: TGTGCCACCAGCAGAGATGGCCAGACAGGGACCCTCTACGAGCAGTACTTC.

The chain links TRBV6-1 to TRBJ2-7; 11 bases match TRBD2. The CDR3 sequence is 15 residues long. V shed 5 bases, J shed 5 bases, and the junction held 8 bases outside the gene matches. Germline V lookup: CDR1 MNHNS, CDR2 SASEGT. CDR3 DNA sequence: TGTGCCAGCAGTTCACTAACTAGCGGGAGAAACGAGCAGTACTTC. Its protein is CASSSLTSGRNEQYF.

The V call is TRBV7-9, the J call TRBJ2-2; the match to TRBD1 covers 7 bases. CDR3 length: 14 residues. From germline, CDR1 is SEHNR and CDR2 FQNEAQ (reference sequence). Unmatched junction bases numbered 3, after V lost 3 bases and J lost 5 bases. The CDR3 sequence: CASSLDRMTGELFF. Here the CDR3 DNA reads TGTGCCAGCAGCTTGGACAGGATGACCGGGGAGCTGTTTTTT. Full variable domain (missing parts from reference TRBV7-9 and TRBJ2-2): DTGVSQNPRHKITKRGQNVTFRCDPISEHNRLYWYRQTLGQGPEFLTYFQNEAQLEKSRLLSDRFSAERPKGSFSTLEIQRTEQGDSAMYLCASSLDRMTGELFFGEGSRLTVL.

There are a few counts of this clone. The CDR3 DNA sequence: TGTGCCAGCAGCTTAGAGGGTCAGGGATTCAACGTCCTGACTTTC. It is translated as CASSLEGQGFNVLTF. This rearrangement joins TRBV7-9 to TRBJ2-6, with D perhaps TRBD1 (5 bases). The CDR3 sequence is 15 residues long. V was clipped by 1 base and J by 9 bases, with 13 bases between them. From germline, CDR1 is SEHNR and CDR2 FQNEAQ (reference sequence). Combining the CDR3 with reference TRBV7-9 and TRBJ2-6 gives the whole variable domain DTGVSQNPRHKITKRGQNVTFRCDPISEHNRLYWYRQTLGQGPEFLTYFQNEAQLEKSRLLSDRFSAERPKGSFSTLEIQRTEQGDSAMYLCASSLEGQGFNVLTFGAGSRLTVL.

This clone was detected only a few times. The rearrangement joins TRBV28 to TRBJ1-2; D not certain. This CDR3 contains 12 residues. V lost 2 bases to trimming and J lost 3 bases, with 4 bases between them. Per the germline V gene, CDR1 is MDHEN and CDR2 is SYDVKM. CDR3 amino acids: CASSLGDYGYTF. The CDR3 DNA is TGTGCCAGCAGTTTAGGGGACTATGGCTACACCTTC.

This clone was seen only a few times. The chain has TRBV4-3 and TRBJ2-1, with D perhaps assigned TRBD1 or TRBD2 (5 bases each). The germline gives CDR1 LGHNA, CDR2 YSLEER. The CDR3 totals 15 residues. The V and J ends lost 5 bases and 4 bases respectively, with 15 bases between them. CDR3 sequence: CASSNRDPRYNEQFF. The CDR3 DNA sequence: TGCGCCAGCAGCAACCGGGACCCGCGATACAATGAGCAGTTCTTC.

This clone was detected a few times. V is TRBV9 and J is TRBJ1-2, with 10 bases that match TRBD1. Trimming at V came to 3 bases and at J to 2 bases, leaving 1 base not matched to a gene. Germline CDR1 and CDR2: SGDLS and YYNGEE. The CDR3 contains 14 residues. Written as DNA, the CDR3 is TGTGCCAGCAGCGCGGGACAGGGGAACTATGGCTACACCTTC. Its translation is CASSAGQGNYGYTF.

CDR3 amino acids: CASSLARVMNTEAFF. DNA of the CDR3: TGTGCCAGCAGCTTGGCGCGGGTCATGAACACTGAAGCTTTCTTT. V gene TRBV5-4 combines with J gene TRBJ1-1, with D uncertain. The V end was cut by 0 bases, the J end by 0 bases, with 9 bases between. The germline V gene encodes CDR1 SGHNT and CDR2 YYREEE (reference sequence). This CDR3 contains 15 residues.